The clone carrying this TCR beta chain was observed a few times. The sequencing template was cDNA reverse transcribed from extracted RNA. Here immunoSEQ multiplex PCR was the method, and the copy in TCRdb shows in-frame clones only, minus some. The repertoire holds around 140,000 clones, with roughly 54% as singletons. This specimen comes from a study of CD8+ T cells in alopecia areata. The CDR3 extends over 14 amino acids. CDR1 is ENHRY and CDR2 is SYGVKD in the germline V gene. The V segment lost 7 bases and the J segment 5 bases; nucleotides outside the gene matches: 9. Stated treatment: oral pan-JAK inhibitor, 5-10 mg twice daily. Obtained from alopecia areata patients were lesional scalp punch biopsies along with peripheral blood. The authors sorted CD4+ and CD8+ T cells from PBMCs.

Sequenced material: CD8+ T cells sorted from blood, taken at week 4, from a patient treated with tofacitinib. The sequence was obtained from a human donor with alopecia areata. This chain links TRBV10-3 with TRBJ2-3; 7 bases line up with TRBD2. For the CDR3, the DNA is TGTGCCATCACTTCGGGAGGCCTGGGAGATACGCAGTATTTT. Amino acids: CAITSGGLGDTQYF.